This section outlines one T cell receptor beta chain sequence together with its context. Its specificity is not known. The ends were cut back, 2 bases at V and 1 base at J, with 17 bases in the middle. Germline CDR1 and CDR2: MNHEY and SMNVEV (reference sequence). The CDR3 contains 17 residues. This record comes from a study of shared clonotypes between healthy human individuals. CD45RO-negative, CCR7-positively selected cells formed the naive CD8 fraction, excluding terminally differentiated effector memory CD45RA+ cells. The healthy adult donors were HIV-negative and reported no recent acute infections or vaccinations. Every subset had its genomic DNA shared out evenly among several immunoSEQ plates. Repertoires were generated with immunoSEQ multiplex PCR, while TCRdb's copy carries only in-frame clones and drops some. The sample has millions of clones, just over 90% seen once. Study results and caveats: Among the subsets, naive ones generally showed larger estimated richness than memory ones.

The sequence was collected from a man between 18 and 35 years old in good health. Some clones in this sample may be carry-over from other donors' samples. The gene calls are TRBV27 and TRBJ1-1; D might be TRBD1 (5 bases). The sample comprised naive CD8+ T cells from PBMCs. The CDR3 bases are TGTGCCAGCAGTTTAGGCGTTGGAACGGGGCGGAACACTGAAGCTTTCTTT. Translated: CASSLGVGTGRNTEAFF.